A single sample gave rise to the 28 T cell receptor beta chains below, sequenced in a study of post-analysis software for immune sequencing data. Overall study results and limits: Controls had lower frequencies than patients of about 5 TRBV segments, which included TRBV5-6, TRBV5-1 and TRBV20-1.

TCR beta cDNA libraries included unique molecular identifiers. TCRdb re-called the PCR reads with MiXCR, one entry per CDR3 protein. The sample holds about 810,000 distinct CDR3 sequences, 53% seen once. No antigens are known for them. The sample comprised blood. The receptors come from a girl aged 10 to 17 with multiple sclerosis.

This chain joins TRBV9 and TRBJ2-1, with TRBD2 identical over 13 bases. Germline CDR1 is SGDLS and CDR2 is YYNGEE. The CDR3 covers 16 residues. J was trimmed by 8 bases and V by 2 bases; bases with no gene match: 7. The CDR3 protein is CASSVSGTSGIDEQFF. CDR3 DNA: TGTGCCAGCAGCGTCTCCGGGACTAGCGGGATCGATGAGCAGTTCTTC.

V usage is TRBV20-1 and J usage is TRBJ1-2, with D possibly being TRBD1 (5 bases). Germline V gives CDR1 DFQATT, CDR2 SNEGSKA (reference sequence). The CDR3 consists of 15 residues. Trimming shortened V by 3 bases and J by 5 bases, and 19 bases separated the two germline ends. CDR3 DNA sequence: TGCAGTGCTAGCGTAGACAGTACATGGGGTTATGGCTACACCTTC. Encoded protein: CSASVDSTWGYGYTF.

This clonotype was recorded a few times. V usage is TRBV5-1 and J usage is TRBJ1-2; D unclear. Germline V CDR1 and CDR2: SGHRS, YFSETQ. Trimming stripped 1 base from V and 8 bases from J, with 18 bases between. CDR3 size: 15 residues. The CDR3 is CASSLFARTSEGYTF. The CDR3 DNA reads TGCGCCAGCAGCTTGTTTGCGAGGACTTCAGAGGGCTACACCTTC. The full variable domain, completed using reference TRBV5-1 and TRBJ1-2, is KAGVTQTPRYLIKTRGQQVTLSCSPISGHRSVSWYQQTPGQGLQFLFEYFSETQRNKGNFPGRFSGRQFSNSRSEMNVSTLELGDSALYLCASSLFARTSEGYTFGSGTRLTVV.

This clonotype turned up a few times. This sequence joins TRBV11-2 and TRBJ2-2; D not resolved. The V end was cut by 4 bases, the J end by 6 bases, with 12 bases between. Germline V gene data show CDR1 as SGHAT and CDR2 as FQNNGV. There are 14 residues in the CDR3. The chain's CDR3 is CASSYSRLAGELFF. The CDR3, as DNA: TGTGCCAGCAGCTATTCTAGGTTGGCCGGGGAGCTGTTTTTT.

J is TRBJ1-2 and V is TRBV20-1, with D possibly TRBD1 on 5 matching bases. The germline V and J ends were trimmed by 3 bases and 3 bases, with 11 bases remaining between them. The germline V gene has CDR1 DFQATT and CDR2 SNEGSKA (reference sequence). This CDR3 region has 13 residues. In DNA, the CDR3 is TGCAGTGCTAGGCGCAGGGTAGACTATGGCTACACCTTC. It specifies CSARRRVDYGYTF.

The sample holds a few counts of this clonotype. The chain links TRBV30 to TRBJ2-6; 9 bases are shared with TRBD2. With 2 bases clipped from V and 0 bases from J, the junction kept 8 bases outside the gene matches. Germline V gene lookup returns CDR1 GTSNPN and CDR2 SVGIG (reference sequence). There are 18 residues in the CDR3. The CDR3 coding sequence is TGTGCCTGGAGTCGCGGACTAGCGCGTAGCTCTGGGGCCAACGTCCTGACTTTC. This encodes CAWSRGLARSSGANVLTF.

V and J are TRBV7-6 and TRBJ2-1, with TRBD2 identical over 10 bases. V was pared by 5 bases and J by 5 bases, with 9 bases of the junction left unmatched. This CDR3 is built from 16 residues. The germline V gene has CDR1 SGHVS and CDR2 FNYEAQ. In nucleotides, the CDR3 is TGTGCCAGCAGCCCCCTACTAGCGGGGCCGAACAATGAGCAGTTCTTC. Translation gives CASSPLLAGPNNEQFF.

The chain combines TRBV7-8 with TRBJ2-5, with a weak D call TRBD2 (5 bases). The DNA matches TRBJ2-7 better at its end, which makes the J call doubtful. The CDR3 sequence is 13 residues long. Looked up from germline, CDR1 is SGHVS and CDR2 is FQNEAQ. The CDR3: CASSSQGGYEQYF. CDR3 nucleotide sequence: TGTGCCAGCAGCTCCCAAGGAGGCTACGAGCAGTACTTC.

This clonotype was detected only a few times. The rearrangement uses TRBV12-3 or TRBV12-4 and TRBJ2-5; 14 bases map to TRBD2. There are 16 residues in the CDR3. The trim removed 5 bases at V and 2 bases at J, leaving 4 bases unmatched. CDR3 sequence reads: CASSPTSGGGQETQYF. CDR3 bases: TGTGCCAGCAGTCCGACTAGCGGGGGGGGTCAAGAGACCCAGTACTTC.

This chain joins TRBV7-9 and TRBJ1-2; D unclear. The CDR3 length is 13 residues. Germline assignment: CDR1 SEHNR and CDR2 FQNEAQ (reference sequence). V shed 6 bases and J shed 4 bases, with 12 bases lying between them. CDR3 DNA: TGTGCCAGCAGTCCCATAGGAGTCTATGGCTACACCTTC. This translates into CASSPIGVYGYTF.

The V call is TRBV27, the J call TRBJ2-1; 14 nucleotides align to TRBD2. The V gene's germline CDR1 is MNHEY and CDR2 SMNVEV (reference sequence). J was trimmed by 12 bases and V by 4 bases; bases with no gene match: 11. The CDR3 is made up of 16 amino acids. CDR3 region: CASSSEGLAGERRQFF. CDR3 DNA: TGTGCCAGCAGTTCAGAGGGACTAGCGGGGGAACGACGGCAGTTCTTC.

V gene TRBV5-1 combines with J gene TRBJ1-2; no definite D call. Trimming left V 4 bases short and J 6 bases short, with 16 bases between. Germline CDR1 and CDR2: SGHRS and YFSETQ. The CDR3 loop spans 14 amino acids. The DNA for the CDR3 is TGCGCCAGCAGCAGCGCAGGAGGGTCGGATGGCTACACCTTC. This encodes CASSSAGGSDGYTF.

The chain carries TRBV9 and TRBJ2-3; D not certain. The CDR3 is made up of 15 amino acids. V lost 0 bases and J 1 base, leaving 9 bases between the germline ends. CDR1 SGDLS and CDR2 YYNGEE come from the germline V gene. CDR3 sequence (DNA): TGTGCCAGCAGCGTAGAACGGAAGGGCACAGATACGCAGTATTTT. Its translation: CASSVERKGTDTQYF.

This clonotype is a singleton in its sample. The V and J genes are TRBV20-1 and TRBJ2-1; 9 bases are shared with TRBD2. This CDR3 contains 17 residues. V trimming: 4 bases; J trimming: 6 bases; junction bases outside the gene matches: 16. CDR1 and CDR2 from the germline V gene are DFQATT and SNEGSKA (reference sequence). As DNA, the CDR3 is TGCAGTGCTATCCCGGCCAGAGGGCGGGAGGGCCGCAATGAGCAGTTCTTC. It specifies CSAIPARGREGRNEQFF.

V usage is TRBV10-3 and J usage is TRBJ2-7, with 9 positions matching TRBD1. The DNA matches TRBJ2-5 better at its end, which makes the J call doubtful. CDR3 length: 13 residues. CDR1 is ENHRY and CDR2 is SYGVKD in the germline V gene. The CDR3 DNA sequence: TGTGCCACTCACTCCGGACAGGGGGAGACCCAGTACTTC. Protein: CATHSGQGETQYF.

V and J are TRBV11-2 and TRBJ2-3; tentatively, D is TRBD2 (5 bases). Trimming stripped 0 bases from V and 9 bases from J, with 10 bases between. The CDR3 runs to 13 residues. Looked up from germline, CDR1 is SGHAT and CDR2 is FQNNGV. The CDR3 here is CASSLDHRGTQYF. CDR3 nucleotide sequence: TGTGCCAGCAGCTTAGATCATCGGGGAACGCAGTATTTT.

The V and J genes are TRBV20-1 and TRBJ2-1; the D gene could be TRBD1 or TRBD2 (5 bases each). The CDR3 has 13 amino acids. Germline loops: CDR1 DFQATT, CDR2 SNEGSKA (reference sequence). Deletions cut 8 bases from V and 2 bases from J, with 13 bases between. The CDR3 here is CSLGTHPYNEQFF. DNA for the CDR3: TGCAGTCTAGGGACCCATCCCTACAATGAGCAGTTCTTC.

The rearrangement uses TRBV20-1 and TRBJ2-7; maybe TRBD2 (5 bases). Germline V gene sequence: CDR1 DFQATT, CDR2 SNEGSKA (reference sequence). V was pared by 0 bases and J by 1 base, with 16 bases between. The CDR3 has 16 residues. The CDR3 DNA follows: TGCAGTGCTAGAGATCCGCGGGCCAGGCCTTCCTACGAGCAGTACTTC. It codes for CSARDPRARPSYEQYF.

The chain uses TRBV20-1 and TRBJ2-1; TRBD2 aligns across 7 bases. The CDR3 totals 16 residues. Germline V gives CDR1 DFQATT, CDR2 SNEGSKA (reference sequence). J lost 8 bases, V lost 1 base, and 14 bases had no gene match. CDR3 nucleotides: TGCAGTGCTAGAGCATGGACTTCCCGGCGGGGGTATGAGCAGTTCTTC. This codes for CSARAWTSRRGYEQFF.

CDR3 coding DNA: TGTGCCAGCAGTTTAGTCAGCGGGGGGACACTGAAGGCAGATACGCAGTATTTT. Translated: CASSLVSGGTLKADTQYF. V usage is TRBV12-3 or TRBV12-4 and J usage is TRBJ2-3; 9 positions agree with TRBD2. Trimming at V came to 1 base and at J to 4 bases, leaving 12 bases not matched to a gene. The CDR3 is 18 residues long.

V usage is TRBV6-5 and J usage is TRBJ2-6; maybe TRBD2 (5 bases). CDR1 MNHEY and CDR2 SVGAGI come from the germline V gene. V was trimmed by 0 bases and J by 4 bases, leaving 13 bases between them. The CDR3 loop spans 17 amino acids. The CDR3: CASSYSRVGRGANVLTF. CDR3 nucleotides: TGTGCCAGCAGTTACTCGAGAGTGGGGAGAGGGGCCAACGTCCTGACTTTC.

The chain has TRBV7-6 and TRBJ2-3; tentatively, D is TRBD2 (7 bases). Deletions cut 5 bases from V and 1 base from J, with 16 bases between. Looked up from germline, CDR1 is SGHVS and CDR2 is FNYEAQ. This CDR3 is built from 16 residues. The CDR3: CASSRGSGGGTDTQYF. CDR3 nucleotide sequence: TGTGCCAGCAGCCGAGGGTCGGGGGGCGGCACAGATACGCAGTATTTT.

The chain uses TRBV12-3 or TRBV12-4 and TRBJ1-2; D gene uncertain. Deletions cut 5 bases from V and 7 bases from J, with 11 bases between. The CDR3 is 12 amino acids. This chain's CDR3 is CASSPFQGGYTF. In DNA form, the CDR3 reads TGTGCCAGCAGTCCATTTCAAGGTGGCTACACCTTC.

The rearrangement joins TRBV12-3 or TRBV12-4 to TRBJ2-1; D unclear. The CDR3 has 11 residues. With 11 bases removed from V and 8 bases from J, the gap between germline ends came to 13 bases. The CDR3 DNA reads as TGTGCCTCTCTATTTGGTGATGAGCAGTTCTTC. This codes for CASLFGDEQFF.

The V call is TRBV6-6, the J call TRBJ2-7; D remains unclear. The CDR3 is 14 amino acids. The ends were cut back, 0 bases at V and 3 bases at J, with 9 bases in the middle. CDR1 MNHNY and CDR2 SVGAGI come from the germline V gene (reference sequence). As DNA, the CDR3 is TGTGCCAGCAGTTACTCAAGGCAGGTCTACGAGCAGTACTTC. Amino acids: CASSYSRQVYEQYF.

V usage is TRBV4-1 and J usage is TRBJ2-1, with a possible D match to TRBD2 (6 bases). The CDR3 contains 15 residues. Trimming removed 3 bases at V and 4 bases at J, with 13 bases between. CDR1 and CDR2 (germline): MGHRA, YSYEKL. CDR3 bases: TGCGCCAGCAGCCAGTTAGGCGGGAATTACAATGAGCAGTTCTTC. Encoded protein: CASSQLGGNYNEQFF.

The CDR3 DNA reads as TGTGCCAGCAGCTTAACAGGGGGACGCGGGAACACTGAAGCTTTCTTT. It translates to CASSLTGGRGNTEAFF. The chain couples TRBV7-3 to TRBJ1-1, with D perhaps TRBD1 (6 bases). The CDR3 totals 16 residues. V was clipped by 0 bases and J by 1 base, with 12 bases between them. CDR1 SGHTA and CDR2 FQGTGA come from the germline V gene.

The chain joins TRBV2 to TRBJ2-7; 7 bases match TRBD1. CDR1 is SNHLY, CDR2 FYNNEI, per germline. The V segment lost 2 bases and the J segment 9 bases; nucleotides outside the gene matches: 4. This CDR3 is 12 amino acids long. The CDR3 protein is CASSERGGGQYF. DNA of the CDR3: TGTGCCAGCAGTGAACGAGGGGGCGGGCAGTACTTC.